This T cell receptor beta chain stems from a study of cytomegalovirus exposure and HLA in healthy donors. This CDR3 is built from 19 residues. With 60 Vbeta and 13 Jbeta primers, the PCR was carried out. Clones were read by immunoSEQ multiplex PCR, and TCRdb kept only the in-frame ones, dropping some. Of approximately 190,000 clones listed, roughly 80% are singletons. Sequenced input: PBMCs. The rearrangement links TRBV21-1 to TRBJ1-2; the table's TRBD1 call for D was not verified on the DNA. TRBV21-1 is annotated as a pseudogene. This TCR was recovered from a woman aged 18-35 years in good health and CMV-seronegative. CDR3 nucleotide sequence: TGTGCCAGCAGCAAAAGTTTTGGGAAATGGGACAGGGGGTTTAGTGGCTACACCTTC. Amino acid sequence: CASSKSFGKWDRGFSGYTF.